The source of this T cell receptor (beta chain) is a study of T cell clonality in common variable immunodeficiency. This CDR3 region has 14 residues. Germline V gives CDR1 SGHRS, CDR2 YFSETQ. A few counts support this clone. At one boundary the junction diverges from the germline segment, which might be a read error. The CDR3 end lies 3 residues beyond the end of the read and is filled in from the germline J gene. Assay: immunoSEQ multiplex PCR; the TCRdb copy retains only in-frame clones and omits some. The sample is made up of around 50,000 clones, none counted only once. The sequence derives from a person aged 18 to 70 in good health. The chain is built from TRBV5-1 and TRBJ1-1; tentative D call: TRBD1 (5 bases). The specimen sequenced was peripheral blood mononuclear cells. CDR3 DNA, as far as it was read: TGCGCCAGCAGCCTATGGGGGGTTGGAACTGGA. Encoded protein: CASSLWGVGTG. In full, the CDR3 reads CASSLWGVGTGAFF.